These T cell receptor beta chains were read from a single sample in a study of regulatory T cells in long-lasting Graves disease. Each CDR3 protein is one row after TCRdb ran MiXCR on the multiplex PCR reads. Among hundreds of thousands of distinct CDR3 sequences listed, 13% were seen once. The data were also submitted as part of a second study, on T cells in Graves' hyperthyroidism and ophthalmopathy.

The input for sequencing was peripheral blood mononuclear cells (PBMCs), taken at new diagnosis, from a patient treated with antithyroid drugs. The receptors here all came from a man aged 25 to 45 with Graves disease. Each CDR3 is given with its conserved first and last residue. Each record gives: J gene, clone size, D gene, V gene, CDR3 DNA, CDR3 protein. A D gene is named only where the DNA matches it firmly. The size entry is marked missing in some rows and otherwise reads once, few, many or a size class.

J: TRBJ2-3
size: many
D: .
V: TRBV3-1
DNA: TGTGCCAGCAGCCGACACCAAGATACGCAGTATTTT
CDR3: CASSRHQDTQYF

J: TRBJ1-4
size: many
D: .
V: TRBV14
DNA: TGTGCCAGCAGCCAAGTTTGGGGAGATCGTGAAAAACTGTTTTTT
CDR3: CASSQVWGDREKLFF

J: TRBJ2-7
size: many
D: .
V: TRBV6-5
DNA: TGTGCCAGCAGTTACTCGGTCAACAGCTACGAGCAGTACTTC
CDR3: CASSYSVNSYEQYF

J: TRBJ2-3
size: many
D: TRBD2
V: TRBV7-9
DNA: TGTGCCAGCAGCTATCCTCTGGCGGGAGGGCGGACAGATACGCAGTATTTT
CDR3: CASSYPLAGGRTDTQYF

J: TRBJ2-1
size: few
D: TRBD1
V: TRBV29-1
DNA: TGCAGCGACCCAGCCTCCGGGACAGGGGGTTTCTATGAGCAGTTCTTC
CDR3: CSDPASGTGGFYEQFF

J: TRBJ1-6
size: few
D: .
V: TRBV7-9
DNA: TGTGCCAGCAGCTTCGCAGGGGTCGGTGGTTCACCCCTCCACTTT
CDR3: CASSFAGVGGSPLHF

J: TRBJ2-7
size: many
D: TRBD2
V: TRBV6-9
DNA: TGTGCCAGCAGTTACTTCCAGCGGGAGTCCTACGAGCAGTACTTC
CDR3: CASSYFQRESYEQYF

J: TRBJ2-7
size: .
D: TRBD2
V: TRBV7-2
DNA: TGTGTCAGCAGCTTAGAAGCGGGAGGGCCCTACGAGCAGTACTTC
CDR3: CVSSLEAGGPYEQYF

J: TRBJ2-7
size: many
D: TRBD1
V: TRBV11-2
DNA: TGTGCCAGCAGCTTAGCAGGACAGGGGTCCCACGAGCAGTACTTC
CDR3: CASSLAGQGSHEQYF

J: TRBJ1-6
size: many
D: .
V: TRBV11-2
DNA: TGTGCCAGCAGCTTAGACGGCGGCTCCTATAATTCACCCCTCCACTTT
CDR3: CASSLDGGSYNSPLHF

J: TRBJ1-1
size: .
D: .
V: TRBV30
DNA: TGTGCCTGGACCCACCGGATGAACACTGAAGCTTTCTTT
CDR3: CAWTHRMNTEAFF

J: TRBJ2-6
size: many
D: .
V: TRBV27
DNA: TGTGCCAGCAGCTTATCCGGATCTGGGGCCAACGTCCTGACTTTC
CDR3: CASSLSGSGANVLTF

J: TRBJ2-6
size: .
D: .
V: TRBV10-3
DNA: TGTGCCACCAACCCGGATGCCTCTGGGGCCAACGTCCTGACTTTC
CDR3: CATNPDASGANVLTF

J: TRBJ1-2
size: .
D: TRBD1
V: TRBV7-8
DNA: TGTGCCAGCAGCTTAGGGGGCAGGGGGTACTATGGCTACACCTTC
CDR3: CASSLGGRGYYGYTF

J: TRBJ2-3
size: many
D: TRBD2
V: TRBV18
DNA: TGTGCCAGCTCACCGGCGGCGGGAGGGTTGGCGGATACGCAGTATTTT
CDR3: CASSPAAGGLADTQYF

J: TRBJ2-1
size: many
D: .
V: TRBV7-9
DNA: TGTGCCAGCAGCCGTTCAACCAATGAGCAGTTCTTC
CDR3: CASSRSTNEQFF

J: TRBJ2-5
size: many
D: .
V: TRBV5-1
DNA: TGCGCCAGCAATCTTCTAGGAGGAGAGACCCAGTACTTC
CDR3: CASNLLGGETQYF

J: TRBJ1-5
size: .
D: .
V: TRBV27
DNA: TGTGCCAGCAGTATAACAGGGTTGGGCAATCAGCCCCAGCATTTT
CDR3: CASSITGLGNQPQHF

J: TRBJ2-1
size: many
D: TRBD2
V: TRBV9
DNA: TGTGCCAGCAGCGCCGAGACTAGCGGGAGAGTTGAGCAGTTCTTC
CDR3: CASSAETSGRVEQFF

J: TRBJ2-2
size: .
D: TRBD2
V: TRBV9
DNA: TGTGCCAGCAGCGCGCCACTAGCGGCGAACACCGGGGAGCTGTTTTTT
CDR3: CASSAPLAANTGELFF

J: TRBJ1-5
size: many
D: TRBD1
V: TRBV6-1
DNA: TGTGCCAGCAGGCGAGCCACGGACAGGTACCAGCCCCAGCATTTT
CDR3: CASRRATDRYQPQHF

J: TRBJ1-3
size: .
D: .
V: TRBV27
DNA: TGTGCCAGCAGTACTGCTCCAGGATTCTCTGGAAACACCATATATTTT
CDR3: CASSTAPGFSGNTIYF

J: TRBJ2-5
size: many
D: .
V: TRBV7-2
DNA: TGTGCCAGCAGCTTAGCAGTCTCCAGAGTCTCAGAGACCCAGTACTTC
CDR3: CASSLAVSRVSETQYF

J: TRBJ2-7
size: .
D: .
V: TRBV5-4
DNA: TGTGCCAGCAGCTTCTATAGCTCCTACGAGCAGTACTTC
CDR3: CASSFYSSYEQYF

J: TRBJ1-1
size: .
D: .
V: TRBV5-5
DNA: TGTGCCAGCAGATCAGGGATTTGGACTGAAGCTTTCTTT
CDR3: CASRSGIWTEAFF

J: TRBJ1-1
size: many
D: .
V: TRBV2
DNA: TGTGCCAGCAGTGTTTTAGGTCTTACTGAAGCTTTCTTT
CDR3: CASSVLGLTEAFF

J: TRBJ2-6
size: many
D: .
V: TRBV11-2
DNA: TGTGCCAGCAGCTTAAAGTTCACCGGGGCCAACGTCCTGACTTTC
CDR3: CASSLKFTGANVLTF

J: TRBJ1-3
size: .
D: .
V: TRBV4-1
DNA: TGCGCCAGCAGCCAACACCAGGAGAAGGGTGGAGACACCATATATTTT
CDR3: CASSQHQEKGGDTIYF

J: TRBJ2-7
size: .
D: TRBD1
V: TRBV30
DNA: TGTGCCCTGGACAGGGTAGCGTACGAGCAGTACTTC
CDR3: CALDRVAYEQYF

J: TRBJ2-4
size: many
D: TRBD1
V: TRBV28
DNA: TGTGCCAGCAGCTTACGGCTTGACAGGGGATCGTCTCTTCGCATTCAGTACTTC
CDR3: CASSLRLDRGSSLRIQYF

J: TRBJ2-7
size: many
D: .
V: TRBV5-1
DNA: TGCGCCAGCAGCTTGGAGGGCCCTACCTACGAGCAGTACTTC
CDR3: CASSLEGPTYEQYF

J: TRBJ2-5
size: many
D: .
V: TRBV7-9
DNA: TGTGCCAGCAGCTTACAGGGTTGGCAAGAGACCCAGTACTTC
CDR3: CASSLQGWQETQYF

J: TRBJ2-3
size: .
D: TRBD1
V: TRBV24-1
DNA: TGTGCCACCAGTGATTTCACAGGGGTGGCGCAGTATTTT
CDR3: CATSDFTGVAQYF

J: TRBJ2-5
size: .
D: TRBD2
V: TRBV6-1
DNA: TGTGCCAGCAGTGAAGGGAGAAGACTAGCGGGCTCCGGGGAGACCCAGTACTTC
CDR3: CASSEGRRLAGSGETQYF

J: TRBJ1-4
size: few
D: TRBD1
V: TRBV7-9
DNA: TGTGCCAGCATTCGACAGGGGGCACAAAAACTGTTTTTT
CDR3: CASIRQGAQKLFF

J: TRBJ2-7
size: many
D: .
V: TRBV28
DNA: TGTGCCAGCATCGCTTCCGTGGGACGCCGGCAAGGATACGAGCAGTACTTC
CDR3: CASIASVGRRQGYEQYF

J: TRBJ2-3
size: .
D: TRBD2
V: TRBV6-1
DNA: TGTGCCAGCTGGAGAGGAGCGGGAGGGGATACGCAGTATTTT
CDR3: CASWRGAGGDTQYF

J: TRBJ1-1
size: few
D: .
V: TRBV5-1
DNA: TGCGCCAGCAGCTTGGCCTCCGGGACCCAGAACACTGAAGCTTTCTTT
CDR3: CASSLASGTQNTEAFF

J: TRBJ2-1
size: few
D: TRBD2
V: TRBV5-6
DNA: TGTGCCAGCATTCCTCCGGGGGGGAAAAACAATGAGCAGTTCTTC
CDR3: CASIPPGGKNNEQFF

J: TRBJ1-4
size: many
D: .
V: TRBV29-1
DNA: TGCAGCGCTGGGACGGGAGAAAAACTGTTTTTT
CDR3: CSAGTGEKLFF

J: TRBJ1-1
size: many
D: .
V: TRBV7-9
DNA: TGTGCCAGCAGCTTACTGACAGTCATGAACACTGAAGCTTTCTTT
CDR3: CASSLLTVMNTEAFF

J: TRBJ2-1
size: .
D: .
V: TRBV6-2/TRBV6-3
DNA: TGTGCCAGCAGTTACCCGGTTAATAGTATTTATGAGCAGTTCTTC
CDR3: CASSYPVNSIYEQFF

J: TRBJ1-1
size: many
D: .
V: TRBV9
DNA: TGTGCCAGCAGCCCTGATGGGGGGCTGGGGGCGGCTTTCTTT
CDR3: CASSPDGGLGAAFF

J: TRBJ1-5
size: .
D: .
V: TRBV20-1
DNA: TGCAGTGCTAGAGAAACAGGAACGGGTCGTCAGCCCCAGCATTTT
CDR3: CSARETGTGRQPQHF

J: TRBJ2-5
size: many
D: .
V: TRBV27
DNA: TGTGCCAGCAGGAAGATTAGCGTTATAGATCGAGAGACCCAGTACTTC
CDR3: CASRKISVIDRETQYF

J: TRBJ1-2
size: many
D: .
V: TRBV29-1
DNA: TGCAGCGTCCTTTTTGGGGGGGGGACGAATGGCTACACCTTC
CDR3: CSVLFGGGTNGYTF

J: TRBJ2-7
size: many
D: TRBD1
V: TRBV2
DNA: TGTGCCAGCAGTAACGGCCGGGACAGCAGGACCTACGAGCAGTACTTC
CDR3: CASSNGRDSRTYEQYF

J: TRBJ2-6
size: few
D: .
V: TRBV24-1
DNA: TGTGCCACCAGTGACGAGGGCTCTGGGGCCAACGTCCTGACTTTC
CDR3: CATSDEGSGANVLTF

J: TRBJ2-5
size: many
D: TRBD2
V: TRBV7-2
DNA: TGTGCCAGCAGCTTAGCGCCCACTAGCGCCGGGGAGACCCAGTACTTC
CDR3: CASSLAPTSAGETQYF

J: TRBJ1-2
size: .
D: TRBD1
V: TRBV5-1
DNA: TGCGCCAGCAGCCGAGGGGGCGGATTGTATGGCTACACCTTC
CDR3: CASSRGGGLYGYTF

J: TRBJ2-3
size: many
D: TRBD2
V: TRBV20-1
DNA: TGCAGTGCTACCGGGACTAGCGGGACCACAGATACGCAGTATTTT
CDR3: CSATGTSGTTDTQYF

J: TRBJ1-4
size: .
D: .
V: TRBV28
DNA: TGTGCCAGCAGTTCATTACTAGGGCCTTCAATGCGGGAAAAACTGTTTTTT
CDR3: CASSSLLGPSMREKLFF

J: TRBJ1-4
size: .
D: .
V: TRBV15
DNA: TGTGCCACCAGCAGAGGCCCCACAACTAATGAAAAACTGTTTTTT
CDR3: CATSRGPTTNEKLFF

J: TRBJ2-5
size: many
D: TRBD1
V: TRBV18
DNA: TGTGCCAGCTCACGTTACAGGGGCGGCCCCCAAGAGACCCAGTACTTC
CDR3: CASSRYRGGPQETQYF

J: TRBJ2-1
size: many
D: TRBD2
V: TRBV20-1
DNA: TGCAGTGCTATAGGGACTAGCGGGAGTAATGAGCAGTTCTTC
CDR3: CSAIGTSGSNEQFF

J: TRBJ1-1
size: many
D: .
V: TRBV5-5
DNA: TGTGCCAGCAGCTTGACCTGGGGCACTGAAGCTTTCTTT
CDR3: CASSLTWGTEAFF

J: TRBJ2-7
size: many
D: .
V: TRBV29-1
DNA: TGCAGCGTTGAAGATAGTGGTTGGGGACAATCAAGGGGCTACGAGCAGTACTTC
CDR3: CSVEDSGWGQSRGYEQYF

J: TRBJ1-2
size: many
D: .
V: TRBV10-3
DNA: TGTGCCATCAGTGAAGGGGTAGTTAACTATGGCTACACCTTC
CDR3: CAISEGVVNYGYTF